This record looks at one T cell receptor beta chain sequence and its context. It has no known antigen specificity. Base qualities were left out, and no much larger clone turns up one base away. TCRbeta CDR3 regions were amplified by multiplexed two-step PCR using Vbeta-specific forward primers and Jbeta-specific reverse primers. Through the immunoSEQ service, the TCRbeta libraries were run on an Illumina instrument for sequencing. The paper's processing steps were these. IMGT annotation was used to assign V, D and J genes, and synthetic CDR3 analogues were used to correct counts for multiplex PCR bias. In the immunoSEQ Analyzer, repertoire clonality was calculated as one minus the normalized Shannon entropy. Fisher's exact test with Benjamini-Hochberg false discovery rate control was used to define clonal expansion, with two-tailed P<0.01. TCRdb provides this immuneACCESS table in a form limited to in-frame rearrangements. Some clones are lacking; in checked studies, under half of them reflect an unresolved V gene, and why the rest are absent is not known. That table furnishes V, J and clone size, whereas the DNA furnished D and trimming. A total of over 9,000 clones appear in this sample, roughly nine tenths of them only once. The top ten clonotypes cover about 0.4% of the sample.

Sorted T cell subsets were CFSE-labeled and co-cultured for approximately 5 days with allogeneic regulatory or mature dendritic cells at a 1:10 DC:T ratio. FACS was used to sort CD4+ or CD8+ cells into naive T cells, defined as CD45RA+, and memory T cells, defined as CD45RO+. T cells for TCR sequencing came from a couple of healthy control subjects. Genomic DNA was extracted with the Qiagen DNeasy Blood & Tissue Kit. Relative to germline, V is 3 bases shorter and J is 3 bases shorter, with 18 bases between their ends. CDR1 and CDR2 (SGDLS, YYNGEE) derive from the germline V gene. The CDR3 runs 16 amino acids, cysteine and phenylalanine included. The CDR3 DNA has 48 bases and is translated from base 1. This entry is derived from a study of regulatory dendritic cells for organ transplantation (dated by TCRdb to 2015 to 2018). About the study as a whole: To make regulatory dendritic cells, monocytes were cultured with vitamin D3 on days 0 and 4 and with IL-10 on day 4. To evaluate the response of the DCs to a potent maturation-inducing agent, LPS was added to DC cultures on day 6. TCRbeta repertoires were sequenced from sorted naive and memory CD4+ and CD8+ T cells before and after allostimulation with regulatory or mature dendritic cells.

The paper as a whole reports these results and caveats: Among the resting subsets, the most alloreactive TCR clonotypes were found in memory CD8+ T cells. Expansion of memory CD8+ clones was induced by allostimulation in both subjects, but more limited expansion appeared to be induced by regulatory dendritic cells than by mature dendritic cells. The authors pointed out considerable heterogeneity between individuals in the alloreactive memory CD8+ T cell pool, and only two subjects were sequenced. Naive CD4+ and CD8+ T cells showed highly diverse repertoires, whereas memory cells were less diverse and memory CD8+ cells were the most oligoclonal.

Specimen: naive CD8+ T cells from blood cultured with dendritic cells. The cell subset or site label for this specimen denotes: CD45RA+ naive T cells. The rearranged segments are TRBV9 and TRBJ2-5, with TRBD2 as a weak D call on 5 bases. The source of this sequence is a human donor in good health. The CDR3 region: CASSASFTGWEETQYF. The nucleotide sequence reads as follows: TGTGCCAGCAGCGCCTCTTTTACGGGGTGGGAAGAGACCCAGTACTTC.